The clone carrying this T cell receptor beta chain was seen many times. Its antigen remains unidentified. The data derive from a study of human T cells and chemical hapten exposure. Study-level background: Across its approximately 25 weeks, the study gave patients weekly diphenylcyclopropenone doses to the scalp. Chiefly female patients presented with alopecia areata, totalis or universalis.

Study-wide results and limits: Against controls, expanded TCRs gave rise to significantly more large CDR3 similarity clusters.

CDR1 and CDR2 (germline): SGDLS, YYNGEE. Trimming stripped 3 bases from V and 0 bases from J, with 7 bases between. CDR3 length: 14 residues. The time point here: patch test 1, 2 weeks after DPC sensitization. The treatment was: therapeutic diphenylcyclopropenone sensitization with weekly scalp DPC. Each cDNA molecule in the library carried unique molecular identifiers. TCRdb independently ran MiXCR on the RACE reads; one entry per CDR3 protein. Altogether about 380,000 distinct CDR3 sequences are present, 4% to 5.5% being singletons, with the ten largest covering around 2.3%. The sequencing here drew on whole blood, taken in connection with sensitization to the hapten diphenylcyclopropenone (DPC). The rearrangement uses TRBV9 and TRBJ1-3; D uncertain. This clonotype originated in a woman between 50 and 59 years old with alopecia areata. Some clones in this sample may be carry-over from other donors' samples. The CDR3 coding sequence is TGTGCCAGCAGCGGAACGAACTCTGGAAACACCATATATTTT. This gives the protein CASSGTNSGNTIYF.